This T cell receptor beta chain was sequenced in a study of vaccination effects on CD4 cells after COVID-19. The assay was immunoSEQ multiplex PCR, and TCRdb's table has in-frame clones only and misses some. The sample lists around 40,000 clones; 73% were seen once. Germline assignment: CDR1 MNHEY and CDR2 SMNVEV (reference sequence). After removal of 6 bases from V and 8 bases from J, the junction contained 18 bases not matched to a gene. This CDR3 has 16 amino acids. Under the ViraFEST assay, PBMC were stimulated with viral peptide pools so that antigen-specific CD4+ T cells expanded. Sequencing was performed afterwards. Isolating CD4+ T cells followed less than 12 days of culture. This person caught SARS-CoV-2 sometime from March to December 2020, and PCR testing confirmed the infection. Peptides at roughly 10 ug/ml and IL-2 at approximately 9.7 IU/ml were added to fewer than 2.5 million PBMC per well. It was on days 3 and 7 that half the medium was replaced with IL-2 medium.

With respect to this clone: What it binds is not known.

Sequenced material: CD4+ T cells from PBMCs cultured with a peptide pool, taken before COVID-19 vaccination. The rearrangement uses TRBV27 and TRBJ1-2, with 7 bases aligning to TRBD1. This TCR was sampled from a human donor who had a prior SARS-CoV-2 infection. The CDR3 DNA sequence: TGTGCCAGCAGGCCCTACCCGGGACAGTGGGGGCAAGGCTACACCTTC. Protein: CASRPYPGQWGQGYTF.